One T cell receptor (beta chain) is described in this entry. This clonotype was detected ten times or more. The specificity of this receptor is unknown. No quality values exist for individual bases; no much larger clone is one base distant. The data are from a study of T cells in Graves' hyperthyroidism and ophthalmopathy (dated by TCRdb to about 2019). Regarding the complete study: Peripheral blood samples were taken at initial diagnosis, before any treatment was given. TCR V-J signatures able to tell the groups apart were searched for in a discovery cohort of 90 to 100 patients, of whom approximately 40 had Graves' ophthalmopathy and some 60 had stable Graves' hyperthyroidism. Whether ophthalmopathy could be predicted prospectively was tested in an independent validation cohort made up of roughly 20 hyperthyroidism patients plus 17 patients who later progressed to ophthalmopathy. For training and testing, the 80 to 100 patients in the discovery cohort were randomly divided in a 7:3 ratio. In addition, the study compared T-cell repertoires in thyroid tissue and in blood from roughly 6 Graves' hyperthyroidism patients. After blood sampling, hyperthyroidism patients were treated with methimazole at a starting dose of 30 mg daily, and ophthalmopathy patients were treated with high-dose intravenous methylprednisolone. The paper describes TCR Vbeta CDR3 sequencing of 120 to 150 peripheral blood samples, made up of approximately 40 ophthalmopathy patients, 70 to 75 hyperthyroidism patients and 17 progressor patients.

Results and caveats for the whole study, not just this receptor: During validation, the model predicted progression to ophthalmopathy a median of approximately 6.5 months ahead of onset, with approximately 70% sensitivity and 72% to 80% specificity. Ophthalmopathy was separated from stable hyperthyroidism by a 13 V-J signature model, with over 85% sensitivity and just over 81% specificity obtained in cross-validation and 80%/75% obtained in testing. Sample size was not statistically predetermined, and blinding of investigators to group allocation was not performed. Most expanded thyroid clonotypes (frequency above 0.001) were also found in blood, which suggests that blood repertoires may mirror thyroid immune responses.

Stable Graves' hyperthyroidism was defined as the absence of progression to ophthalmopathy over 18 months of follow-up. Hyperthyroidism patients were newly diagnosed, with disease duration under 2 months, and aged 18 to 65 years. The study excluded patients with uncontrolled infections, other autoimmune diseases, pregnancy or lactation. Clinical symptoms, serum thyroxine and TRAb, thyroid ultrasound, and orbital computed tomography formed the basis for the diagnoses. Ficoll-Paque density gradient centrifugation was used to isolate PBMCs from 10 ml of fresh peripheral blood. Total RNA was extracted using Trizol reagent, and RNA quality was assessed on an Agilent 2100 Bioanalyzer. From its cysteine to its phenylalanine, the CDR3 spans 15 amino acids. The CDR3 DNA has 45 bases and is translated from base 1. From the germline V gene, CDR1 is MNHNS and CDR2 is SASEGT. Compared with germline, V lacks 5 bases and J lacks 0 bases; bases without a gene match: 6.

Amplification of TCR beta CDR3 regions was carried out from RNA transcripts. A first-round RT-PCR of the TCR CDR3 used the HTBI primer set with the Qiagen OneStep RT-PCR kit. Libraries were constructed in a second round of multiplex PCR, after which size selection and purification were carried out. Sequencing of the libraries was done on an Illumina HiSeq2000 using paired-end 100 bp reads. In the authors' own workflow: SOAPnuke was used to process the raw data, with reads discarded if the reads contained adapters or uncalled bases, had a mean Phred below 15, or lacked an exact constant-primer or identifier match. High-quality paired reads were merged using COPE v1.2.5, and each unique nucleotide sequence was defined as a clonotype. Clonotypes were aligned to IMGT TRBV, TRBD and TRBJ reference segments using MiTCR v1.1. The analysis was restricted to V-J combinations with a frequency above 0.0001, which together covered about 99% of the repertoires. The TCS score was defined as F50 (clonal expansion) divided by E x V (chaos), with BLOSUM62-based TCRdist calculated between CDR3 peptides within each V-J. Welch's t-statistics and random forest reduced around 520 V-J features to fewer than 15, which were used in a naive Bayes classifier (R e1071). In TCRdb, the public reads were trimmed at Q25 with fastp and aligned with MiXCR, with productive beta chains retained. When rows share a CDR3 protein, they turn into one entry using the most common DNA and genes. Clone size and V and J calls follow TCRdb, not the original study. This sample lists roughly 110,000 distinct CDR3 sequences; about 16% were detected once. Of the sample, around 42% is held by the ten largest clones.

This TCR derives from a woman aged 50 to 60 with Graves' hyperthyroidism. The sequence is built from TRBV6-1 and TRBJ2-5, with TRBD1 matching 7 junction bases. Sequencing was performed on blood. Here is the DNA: TGTGCCAGCAGTCGCTCAGGGGGTTACCAAGAGACCCAGTACTTC. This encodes CASSRSGGYQETQYF.